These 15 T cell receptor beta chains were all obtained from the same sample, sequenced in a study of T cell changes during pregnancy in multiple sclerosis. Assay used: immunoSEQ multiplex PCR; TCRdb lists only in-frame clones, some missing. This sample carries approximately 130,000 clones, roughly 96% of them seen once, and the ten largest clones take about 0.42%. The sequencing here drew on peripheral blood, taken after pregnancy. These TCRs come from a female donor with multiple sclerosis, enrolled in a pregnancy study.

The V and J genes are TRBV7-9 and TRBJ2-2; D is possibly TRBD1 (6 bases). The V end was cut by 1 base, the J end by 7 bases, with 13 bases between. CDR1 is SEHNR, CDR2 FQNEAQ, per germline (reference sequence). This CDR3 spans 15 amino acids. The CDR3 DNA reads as TGTGCCAGCAGCTTAGGGGACACAAGGTTCGGGGAGCTGTTTTTT. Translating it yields CASSLGDTRFGELFF.

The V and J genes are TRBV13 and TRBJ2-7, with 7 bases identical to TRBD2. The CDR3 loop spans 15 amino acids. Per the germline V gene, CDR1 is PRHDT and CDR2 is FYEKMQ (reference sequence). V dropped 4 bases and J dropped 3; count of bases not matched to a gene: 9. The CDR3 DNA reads TGTGCCAGCAGCTCCGGGGGAGGGTCTTTCTACGAGCAGTACTTC. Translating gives CASSSGGGSFYEQYF.

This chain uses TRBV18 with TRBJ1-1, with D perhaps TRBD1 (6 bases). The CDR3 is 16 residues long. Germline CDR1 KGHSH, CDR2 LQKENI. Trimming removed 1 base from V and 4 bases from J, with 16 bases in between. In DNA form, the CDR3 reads TGTGCCAGCTCACCACTAAGCACAGGGCAGTTCACTGAAGCTTTCTTT. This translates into CASSPLSTGQFTEAFF.

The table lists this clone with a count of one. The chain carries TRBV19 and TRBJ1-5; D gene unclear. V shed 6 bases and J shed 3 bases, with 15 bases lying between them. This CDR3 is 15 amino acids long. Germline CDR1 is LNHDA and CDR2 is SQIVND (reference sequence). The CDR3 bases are TGTGCCAGTAGATCGGGGTCGAGCGTCAATCAGCCCCAGCATTTT. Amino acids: CASRSGSSVNQPQHF.

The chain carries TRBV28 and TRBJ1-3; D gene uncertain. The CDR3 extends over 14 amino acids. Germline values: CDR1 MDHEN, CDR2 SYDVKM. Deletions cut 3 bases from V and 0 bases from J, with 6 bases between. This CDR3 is CASSLGNSGNTIYF. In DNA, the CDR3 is TGTGCCAGCAGTTTGGGCAACTCTGGAAACACCATATATTTT.

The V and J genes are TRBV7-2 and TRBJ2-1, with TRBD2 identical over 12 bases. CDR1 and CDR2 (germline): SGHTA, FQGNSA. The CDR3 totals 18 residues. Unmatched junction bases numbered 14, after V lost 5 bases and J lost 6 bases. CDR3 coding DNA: TGTGCCAGCAGCCCTAGGGGGATAGCTAGCGGGAGGGTCAATGAGCAGTTCTTC. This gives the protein CASSPRGIASGRVNEQFF.

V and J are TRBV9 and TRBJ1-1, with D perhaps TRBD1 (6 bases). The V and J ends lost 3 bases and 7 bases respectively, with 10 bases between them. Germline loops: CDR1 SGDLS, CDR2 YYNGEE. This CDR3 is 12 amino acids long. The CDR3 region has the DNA TGTGCCAGCAGCGAAAAACAGGGTGAAGCTTTCTTT. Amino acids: CASSEKQGEAFF.

The CDR3 DNA follows: TGTGCCTTTCCAGGGGCTGGGGCCAACGTCCTGACTTTC. Translated, it gives CAFPGAGANVLTF. The genes are TRBV27 and TRBJ2-6; the D gene is possibly TRBD1 (6 bases). This CDR3 is built from 13 residues. The V end was cut by 11 bases, the J end by 2 bases, with 10 bases between. The germline V gene encodes CDR1 MNHEY and CDR2 SMNVEV (reference sequence). Full variable domain (outside the CDR3, taken from reference TRBV27 and TRBJ2-6): EAQVTQNPRYLITVTGKKLTVTCSQNMNHEYMSWYRQDPGLGLRQIYYSMNVEVTDKGDVPEGYKVSRKEKRNFPLILESPSPNQTSLYFCAFPGAGANVLTFGAGSRLTVL.

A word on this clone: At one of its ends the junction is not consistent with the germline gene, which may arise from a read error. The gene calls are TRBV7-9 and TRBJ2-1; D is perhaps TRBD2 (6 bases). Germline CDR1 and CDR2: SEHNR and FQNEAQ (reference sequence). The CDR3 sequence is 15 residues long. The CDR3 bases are TGTGCCAGCAGCGGAGGGGAGCTGCGTTACAGTGAGCAGTTCTTC. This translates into CASSGGELRYSEQFF.

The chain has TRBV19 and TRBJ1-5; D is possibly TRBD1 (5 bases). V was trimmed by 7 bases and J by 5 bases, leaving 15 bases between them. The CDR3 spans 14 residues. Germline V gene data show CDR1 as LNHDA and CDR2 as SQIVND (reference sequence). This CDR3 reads CASTLSWGHQPQHF. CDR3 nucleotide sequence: TGTGCCAGTACTTTGTCCTGGGGCCATCAGCCCCAGCATTTT.

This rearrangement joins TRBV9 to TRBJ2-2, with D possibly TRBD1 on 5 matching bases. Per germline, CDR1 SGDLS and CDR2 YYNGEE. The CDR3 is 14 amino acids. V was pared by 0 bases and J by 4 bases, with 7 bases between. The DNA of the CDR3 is TGTGCCAGCAGCGTAGGGCAGGGCACCGGGGAGCTGTTTTTT. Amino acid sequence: CASSVGQGTGELFF.

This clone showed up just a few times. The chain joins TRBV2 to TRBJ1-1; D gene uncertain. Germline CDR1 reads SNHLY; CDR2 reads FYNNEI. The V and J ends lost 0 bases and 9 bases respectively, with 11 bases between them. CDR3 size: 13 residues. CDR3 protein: CASSEALQHKAFF. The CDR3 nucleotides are TGTGCCAGCAGTGAAGCGCTACAGCACAAAGCTTTCTTT.

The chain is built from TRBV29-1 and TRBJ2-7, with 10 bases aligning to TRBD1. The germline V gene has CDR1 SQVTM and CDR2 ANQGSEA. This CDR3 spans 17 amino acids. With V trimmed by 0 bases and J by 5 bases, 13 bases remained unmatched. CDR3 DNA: TGCAGCGTTGAAGATCGTTTCGGGACAGGGGAAAATCACGAGCAGTACTTC. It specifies CSVEDRFGTGENHEQYF.

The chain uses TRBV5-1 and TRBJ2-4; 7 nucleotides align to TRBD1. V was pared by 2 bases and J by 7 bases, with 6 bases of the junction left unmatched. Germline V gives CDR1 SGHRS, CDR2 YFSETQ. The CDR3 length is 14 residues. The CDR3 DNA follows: TGCGCCAGCAGCTTAGGACAGGCAGGGAACATTCAGTACTTC. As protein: CASSLGQAGNIQYF.

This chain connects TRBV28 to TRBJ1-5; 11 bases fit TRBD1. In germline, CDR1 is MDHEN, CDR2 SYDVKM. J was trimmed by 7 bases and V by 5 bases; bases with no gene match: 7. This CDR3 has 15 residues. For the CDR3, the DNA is TGTGCCAGCAGTCGGGGGACAGGGGGATGGCAGCCCCAGCATTTT. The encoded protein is CASSRGTGGWQPQHF.